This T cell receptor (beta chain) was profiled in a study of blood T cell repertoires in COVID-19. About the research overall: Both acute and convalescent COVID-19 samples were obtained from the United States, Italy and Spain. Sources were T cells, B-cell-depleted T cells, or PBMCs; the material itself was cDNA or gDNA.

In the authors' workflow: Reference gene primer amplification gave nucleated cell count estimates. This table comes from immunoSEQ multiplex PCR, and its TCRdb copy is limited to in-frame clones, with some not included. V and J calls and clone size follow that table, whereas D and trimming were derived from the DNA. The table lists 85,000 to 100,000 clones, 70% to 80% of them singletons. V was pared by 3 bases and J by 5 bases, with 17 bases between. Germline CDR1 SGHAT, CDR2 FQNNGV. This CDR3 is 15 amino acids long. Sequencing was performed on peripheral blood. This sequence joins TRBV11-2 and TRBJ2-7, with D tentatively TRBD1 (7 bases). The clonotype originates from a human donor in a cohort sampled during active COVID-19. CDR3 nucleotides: TGTGCCAGCAGCTTGAGAGGAGGCAGGGGGGACGAGCAGTACTTC. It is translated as CASSLRGGRGDEQYF.